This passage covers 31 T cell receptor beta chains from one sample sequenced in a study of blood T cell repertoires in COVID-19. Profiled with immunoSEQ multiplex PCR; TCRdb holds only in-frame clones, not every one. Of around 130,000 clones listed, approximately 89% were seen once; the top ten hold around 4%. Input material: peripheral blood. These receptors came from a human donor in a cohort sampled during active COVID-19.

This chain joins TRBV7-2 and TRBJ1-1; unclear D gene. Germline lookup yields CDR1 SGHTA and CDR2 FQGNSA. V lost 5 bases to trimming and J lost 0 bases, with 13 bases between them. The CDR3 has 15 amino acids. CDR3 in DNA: TGTGCCAGCAGCCCGCGGGCTGGAATGAACACTGAAGCTTTCTTT. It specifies CASSPRAGMNTEAFF.

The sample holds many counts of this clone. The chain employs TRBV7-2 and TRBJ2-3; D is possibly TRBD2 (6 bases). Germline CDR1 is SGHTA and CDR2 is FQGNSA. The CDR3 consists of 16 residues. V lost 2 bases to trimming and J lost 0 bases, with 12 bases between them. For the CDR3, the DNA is TGTGCCAGCAGCTTAAGGCTCAGCGGGAGCACAGATACGCAGTATTTT. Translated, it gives CASSLRLSGSTDTQYF.

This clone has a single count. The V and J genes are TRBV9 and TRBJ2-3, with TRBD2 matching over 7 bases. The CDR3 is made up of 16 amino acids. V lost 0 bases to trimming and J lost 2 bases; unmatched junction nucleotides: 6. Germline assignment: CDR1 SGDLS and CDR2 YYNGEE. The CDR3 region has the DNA TGTGCCAGCAGCGTAGCTTCTAGCGGAAACACAGATACGCAGTATTTT. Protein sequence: CASSVASSGNTDTQYF.

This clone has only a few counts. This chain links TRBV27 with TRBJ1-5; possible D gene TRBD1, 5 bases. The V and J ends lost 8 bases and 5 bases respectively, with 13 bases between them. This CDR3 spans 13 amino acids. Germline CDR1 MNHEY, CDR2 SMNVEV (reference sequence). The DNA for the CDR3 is TGTGCCAGCCGGGGGGGTGTCTATCAGCCCCAGCATTTT. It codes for CASRGGVYQPQHF.

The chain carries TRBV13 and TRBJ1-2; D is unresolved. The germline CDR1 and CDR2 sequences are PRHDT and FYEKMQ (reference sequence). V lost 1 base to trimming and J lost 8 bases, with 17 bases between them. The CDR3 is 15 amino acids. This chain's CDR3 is CASSLVTTATRGYTF. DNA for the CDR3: TGTGCCAGCAGCTTAGTAACAACAGCCACACGCGGCTACACCTTC.

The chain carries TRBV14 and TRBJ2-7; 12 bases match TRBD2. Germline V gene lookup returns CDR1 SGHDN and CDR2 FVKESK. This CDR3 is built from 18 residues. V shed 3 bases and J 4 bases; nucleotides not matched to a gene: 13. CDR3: CASSHRPVRLAGAYEQYF. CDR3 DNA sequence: TGTGCCAGCAGCCACCGACCTGTTCGACTAGCGGGGGCGTACGAGCAGTACTTC.

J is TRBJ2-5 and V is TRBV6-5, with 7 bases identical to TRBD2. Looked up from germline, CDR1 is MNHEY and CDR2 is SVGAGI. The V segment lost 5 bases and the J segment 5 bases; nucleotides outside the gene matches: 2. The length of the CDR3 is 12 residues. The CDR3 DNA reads TGTGCCAGCAGTAGCGGGAAGGAGACCCAGTACTTC. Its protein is CASSSGKETQYF.

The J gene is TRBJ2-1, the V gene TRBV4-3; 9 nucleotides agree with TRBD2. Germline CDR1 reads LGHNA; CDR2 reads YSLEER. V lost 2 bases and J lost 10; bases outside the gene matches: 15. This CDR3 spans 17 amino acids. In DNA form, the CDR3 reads TGCGCCAGCAGCCAAATTATTCGGCGGGAGGGGCCGGGGGAGCAGTTCTTC. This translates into CASSQIIRREGPGEQFF.

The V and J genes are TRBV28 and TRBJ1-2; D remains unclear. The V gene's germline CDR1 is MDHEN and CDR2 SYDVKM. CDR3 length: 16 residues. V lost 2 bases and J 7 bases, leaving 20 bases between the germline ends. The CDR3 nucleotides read TGTGCCAGCAGTTTAGATTCCCTGGTTCGGGGAAGTGGCTACACCTTC. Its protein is CASSLDSLVRGSGYTF.

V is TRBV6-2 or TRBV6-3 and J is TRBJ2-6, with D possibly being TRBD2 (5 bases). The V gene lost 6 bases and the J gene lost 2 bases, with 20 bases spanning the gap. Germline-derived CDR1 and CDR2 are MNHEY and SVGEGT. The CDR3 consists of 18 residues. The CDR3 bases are TGTGCCAGCAGCAAAACCCCCGCGGGTTCCGCTGGGGCCAACGTCCTGACTTTC. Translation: CASSKTPAGSAGANVLTF.

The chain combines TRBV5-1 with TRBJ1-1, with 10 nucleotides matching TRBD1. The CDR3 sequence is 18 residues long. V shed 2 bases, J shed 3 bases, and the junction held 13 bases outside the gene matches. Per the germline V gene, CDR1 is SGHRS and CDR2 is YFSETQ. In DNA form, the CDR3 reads TGCGCCAGCAGCTTAGGAGGACAGGGGGTTGTTGGGGACACTGAAGCTTTCTTT. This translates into CASSLGGQGVVGDTEAFF.

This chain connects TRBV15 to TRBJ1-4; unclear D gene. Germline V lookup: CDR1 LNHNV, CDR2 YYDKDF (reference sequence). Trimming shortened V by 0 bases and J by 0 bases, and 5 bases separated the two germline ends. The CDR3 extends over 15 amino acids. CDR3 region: CATSRETATNEKLFF. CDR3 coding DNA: TGTGCCACCAGCAGAGAAACAGCAACTAATGAAAAACTGTTTTTT.

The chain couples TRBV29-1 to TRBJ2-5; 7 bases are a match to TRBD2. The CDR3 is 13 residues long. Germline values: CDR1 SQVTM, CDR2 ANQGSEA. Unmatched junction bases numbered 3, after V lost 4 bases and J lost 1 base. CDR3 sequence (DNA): TGCAGCGTTGGGGAGGGAGGCCAAGAGACCCAGTACTTC. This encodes CSVGEGGQETQYF. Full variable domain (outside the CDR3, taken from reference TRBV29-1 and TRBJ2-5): SAVISQKPSRDICQRGTSLTIQCQVDSQVTMMFWYRQQPGQSLTLIATANQGSEATYESGFVIDKFPISRPNLTFSTLTVSNMSPEDSSIYLCSVGEGGQETQYFGPGTRLLVL.

CDR3 nucleotide sequence: TGTGCCAGCAGTTTAGTAGCGGGAGCAGGGTTCTTC. Translating gives CASSLVAGAGFF. This sequence joins TRBV28 and TRBJ2-1, with 9 bases aligning to TRBD2. The CDR3 runs to 12 residues. CDR1 is MDHEN, CDR2 SYDVKM, per germline. With 2 bases clipped from V and 15 bases from J, the junction kept 5 bases outside the gene matches.

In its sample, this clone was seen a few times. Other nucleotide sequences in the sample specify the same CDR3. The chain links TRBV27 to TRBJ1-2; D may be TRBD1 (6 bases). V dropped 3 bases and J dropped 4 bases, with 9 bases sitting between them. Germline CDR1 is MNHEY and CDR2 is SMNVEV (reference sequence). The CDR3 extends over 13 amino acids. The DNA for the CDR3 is TGTGCCAGCAGTTTCCAGGGGTTCTATGGCTACACCTTC. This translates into CASSFQGFYGYTF.

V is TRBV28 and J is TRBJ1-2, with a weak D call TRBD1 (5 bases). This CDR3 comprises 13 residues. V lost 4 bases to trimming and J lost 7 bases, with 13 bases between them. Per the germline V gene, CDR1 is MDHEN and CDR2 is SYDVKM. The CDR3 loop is CASSSGRVGGYTF. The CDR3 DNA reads TGTGCCAGCAGTTCAGGCAGGGTAGGTGGCTACACCTTC.

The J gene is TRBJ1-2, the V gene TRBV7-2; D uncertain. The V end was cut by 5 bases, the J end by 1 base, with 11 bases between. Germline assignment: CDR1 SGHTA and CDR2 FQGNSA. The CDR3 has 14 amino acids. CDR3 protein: CASSLGRDNYGYTF. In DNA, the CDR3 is TGTGCCAGCAGCCTTGGGCGGGATAACTATGGCTACACCTTC.

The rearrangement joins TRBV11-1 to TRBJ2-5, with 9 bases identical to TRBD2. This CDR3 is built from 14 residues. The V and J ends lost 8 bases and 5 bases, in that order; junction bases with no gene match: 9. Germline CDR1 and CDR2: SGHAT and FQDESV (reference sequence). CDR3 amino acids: CASGDSGGVETQYF. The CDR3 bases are TGTGCCAGCGGGGATAGCGGGGGTGTGGAGACCCAGTACTTC.

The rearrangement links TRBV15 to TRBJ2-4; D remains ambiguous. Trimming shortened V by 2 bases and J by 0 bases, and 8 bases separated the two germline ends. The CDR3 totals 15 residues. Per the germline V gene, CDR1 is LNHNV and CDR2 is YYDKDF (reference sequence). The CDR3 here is CATSRTNIAKNIQYF. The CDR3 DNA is TGTGCCACCAGCAGAACTAACATAGCCAAAAACATTCAGTACTTC. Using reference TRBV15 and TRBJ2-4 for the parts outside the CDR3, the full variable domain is DAMVIQNPRYQVTQFGKPVTLSCSQTLNHNVMYWYQQKSSQAPKLLFHYYDKDFNNEADTPDNFQSRRPNTSFCFLDIRSPGLGDTAMYLCATSRTNIAKNIQYFGAGTRLSVL.

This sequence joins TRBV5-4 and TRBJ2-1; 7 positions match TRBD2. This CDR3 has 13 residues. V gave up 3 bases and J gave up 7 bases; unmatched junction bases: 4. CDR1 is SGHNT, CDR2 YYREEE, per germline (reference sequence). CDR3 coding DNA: TGTGCCAGCAGCTCAGGACTAGGAAATGAGCAGTTCTTC. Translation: CASSSGLGNEQFF.

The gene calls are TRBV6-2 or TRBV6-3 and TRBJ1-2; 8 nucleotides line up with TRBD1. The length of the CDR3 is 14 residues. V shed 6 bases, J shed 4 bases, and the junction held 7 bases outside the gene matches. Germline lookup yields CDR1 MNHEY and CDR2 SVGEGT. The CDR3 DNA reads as TGTGCCAGCAGCCCGGACAGGGCCGCCTATGGCTACACCTTC. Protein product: CASSPDRAAYGYTF.

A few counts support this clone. CDR3 region: CSASQVFGGSYEQYF. The CDR3 DNA reads as TGCAGTGCTAGTCAAGTCTTCGGGGGCTCCTACGAGCAGTACTTC. The rearrangement joins TRBV20-1 to TRBJ2-7, with D tentatively TRBD2 (6 bases). The CDR3 is 15 amino acids. Germline lookup yields CDR1 DFQATT and CDR2 SNEGSKA (reference sequence). Trimming took 3 bases from V and 0 from J, leaving 15 bases between them.

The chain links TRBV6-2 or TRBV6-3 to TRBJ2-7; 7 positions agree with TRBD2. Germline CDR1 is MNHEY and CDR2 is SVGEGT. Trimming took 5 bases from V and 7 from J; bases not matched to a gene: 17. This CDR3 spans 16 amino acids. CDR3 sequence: CASSESSGIRGREQYV. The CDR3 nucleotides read TGTGCCAGCAGTGAGTCTAGCGGCATCCGGGGGAGGGAGCAGTACGTC.

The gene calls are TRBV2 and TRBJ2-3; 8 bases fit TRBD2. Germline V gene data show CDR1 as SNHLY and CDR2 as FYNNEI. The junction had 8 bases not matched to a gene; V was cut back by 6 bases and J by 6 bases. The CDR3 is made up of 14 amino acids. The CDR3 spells CASRARLASDTQYF. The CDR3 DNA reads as TGTGCCAGCAGGGCCCGACTAGCGAGTGATACGCAGTATTTT.

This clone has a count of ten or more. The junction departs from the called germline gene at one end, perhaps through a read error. CDR3 region: CSASTLVSQETQYF. The CDR3 nucleotides read TGCAGCGCTAGTACGTTGGTGAGCCAAGAGACCCAGTACTTC. This chain uses TRBV20-1 with TRBJ2-5, with no clear D. Germline CDR1 is DFQATT and CDR2 is SNEGSKA (reference sequence). The CDR3 length is 14 residues.

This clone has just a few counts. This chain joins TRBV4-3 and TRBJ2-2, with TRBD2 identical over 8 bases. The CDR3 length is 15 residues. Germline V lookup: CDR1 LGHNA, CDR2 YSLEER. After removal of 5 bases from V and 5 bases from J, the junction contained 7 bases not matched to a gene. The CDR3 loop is CASSLSGSLTGELFF. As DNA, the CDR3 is TGCGCCAGCAGCTTGAGCGGGAGCTTAACCGGGGAGCTGTTTTTT.

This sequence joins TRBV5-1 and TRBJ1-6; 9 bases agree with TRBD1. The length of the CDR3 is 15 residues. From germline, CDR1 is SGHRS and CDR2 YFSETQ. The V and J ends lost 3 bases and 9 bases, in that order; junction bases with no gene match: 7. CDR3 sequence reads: CASSSGTGTSSPLHF. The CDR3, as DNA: TGCGCCAGCAGCTCAGGGACAGGGACCAGTTCACCCCTCCACTTT.

The CDR3 sequence: CASSDTRGQGAAGNTIYF. The DNA of the CDR3 is TGTGCCAGCAGTGACACGAGGGGACAGGGGGCGGCTGGAAACACCATATATTTT. V gene TRBV6-4 combines with J gene TRBJ1-3; TRBD1 matches 12 bases. Germline CDR1 is MRHNA and CDR2 is SNTAGT. This CDR3 has 18 residues. The ends lost 2 bases at V and 2 bases at J; junction bases unmatched: 7.

The CDR3 DNA is TGTGCCAGCAGTGGATTCGGACAGGGGGGATTCTCTGGGGCCAACGTCCTGACTTTC. Translating it yields CASSGFGQGGFSGANVLTF. The V and J genes are TRBV27 and TRBJ2-6; 10 positions match TRBD1. The CDR3 is made up of 19 amino acids. Germline V lookup: CDR1 MNHEY, CDR2 SMNVEV (reference sequence). J was trimmed by 0 bases and V by 5 bases; bases with no gene match: 10.

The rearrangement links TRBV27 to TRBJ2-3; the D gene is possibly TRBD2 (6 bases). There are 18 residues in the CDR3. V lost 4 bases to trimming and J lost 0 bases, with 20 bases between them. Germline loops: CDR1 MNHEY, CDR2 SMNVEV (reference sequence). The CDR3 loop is CASSSILALTASTDTQYF. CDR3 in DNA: TGTGCCAGCAGTTCCATCCTAGCGCTTACTGCTAGCACAGATACGCAGTATTTT.

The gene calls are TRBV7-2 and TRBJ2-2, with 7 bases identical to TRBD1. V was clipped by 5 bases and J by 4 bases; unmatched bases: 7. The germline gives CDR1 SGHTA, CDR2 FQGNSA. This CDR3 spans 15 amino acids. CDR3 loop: CASSLRGQTTGELFF. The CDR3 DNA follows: TGTGCCAGCAGCCTCAGGGGACAGACCACCGGGGAGCTGTTTTTT.